This TCR beta chain was observed in a study of cytomegalovirus exposure and HLA in healthy donors. All the people who gave samples were healthy bone marrow donors. Comment on this clone: Antigen unknown.

The V end was cut by 2 bases, the J end by 1 base, with 11 bases between. Germline V CDR1 and CDR2: SGHAT, FQNNGV. The CDR3 has 15 amino acids. PCR was performed using 60 Vbeta and 13 Jbeta primers. The protocol was immunoSEQ multiplex PCR, while the TCRdb copy is restricted to in-frame clones and leaves out a portion. Here the sample spans around 190,000 clones, 79% being singletons. Broader study findings: Within a later analysis, the majority of CMV-associated TCR beta chains appeared HLA-restricted.

This chain connects TRBV11-2 to TRBJ1-1, with D perhaps matching TRBD1 (6 bases). The sequenced sample consisted of PBMCs. This sequence was found in a woman in her forties in good health and CMV-seronegative. The DNA for the CDR3 is TGTGCCAGCAGCTTAAGGTGGACAGAGAACACTGAAGCTTTCTTT. Protein: CASSLRWTENTEAFF.